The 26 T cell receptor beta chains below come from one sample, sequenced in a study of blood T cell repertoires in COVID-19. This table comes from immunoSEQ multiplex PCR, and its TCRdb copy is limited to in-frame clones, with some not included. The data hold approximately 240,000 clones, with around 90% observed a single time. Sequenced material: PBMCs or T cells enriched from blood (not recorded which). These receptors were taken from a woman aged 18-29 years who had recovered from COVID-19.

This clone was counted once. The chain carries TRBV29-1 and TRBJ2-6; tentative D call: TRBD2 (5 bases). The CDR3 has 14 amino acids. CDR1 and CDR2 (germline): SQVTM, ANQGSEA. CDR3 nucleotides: TGCGGAGTTAAAAGGACTTCTGGGGCCAACGTCCTGACTTTC. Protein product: CGVKRTSGANVLTF. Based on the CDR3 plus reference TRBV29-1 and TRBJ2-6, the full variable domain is SAVISQKPSRDICQRGTSLTIQCQVDSQVTMMFWYRQQPGQSLTLIATANQGSEATYESGFVIDKFPISRPNLTFSTLTVSNMSPEDSSIYLCGVKRTSGANVLTFGAGSRLTVL.

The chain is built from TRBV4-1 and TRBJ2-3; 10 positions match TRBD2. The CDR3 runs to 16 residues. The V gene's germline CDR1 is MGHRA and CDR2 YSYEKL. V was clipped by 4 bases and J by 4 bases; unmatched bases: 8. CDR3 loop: CASSLSGRAIADTQYF. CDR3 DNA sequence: TGCGCCAGCAGCCTAAGCGGGAGGGCCATCGCAGATACGCAGTATTTT.

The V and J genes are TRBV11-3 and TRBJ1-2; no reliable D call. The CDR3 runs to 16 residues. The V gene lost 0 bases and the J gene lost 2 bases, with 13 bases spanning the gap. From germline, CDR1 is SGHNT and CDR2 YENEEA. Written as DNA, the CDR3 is TGTGCCAGCAGCTTAGAAATTCAGGTCCGGAACTATGGCTACACCTTC. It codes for CASSLEIQVRNYGYTF.

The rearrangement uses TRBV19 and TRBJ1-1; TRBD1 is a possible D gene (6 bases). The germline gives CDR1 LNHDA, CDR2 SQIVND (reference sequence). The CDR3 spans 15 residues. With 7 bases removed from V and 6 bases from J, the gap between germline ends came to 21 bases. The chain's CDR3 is CASTYSGGPGSEAFF. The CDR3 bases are TGTGCCAGTACCTATTCCGGGGGGCCTGGATCTGAAGCTTTCTTT.

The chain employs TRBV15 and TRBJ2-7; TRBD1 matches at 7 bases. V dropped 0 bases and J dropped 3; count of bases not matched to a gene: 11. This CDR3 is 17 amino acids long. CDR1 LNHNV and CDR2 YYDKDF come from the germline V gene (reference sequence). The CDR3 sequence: CATSRELNRGQLYEQYF. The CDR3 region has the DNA TGTGCCACCAGCAGAGAATTAAATCGGGGACAGCTCTACGAGCAGTACTTC.

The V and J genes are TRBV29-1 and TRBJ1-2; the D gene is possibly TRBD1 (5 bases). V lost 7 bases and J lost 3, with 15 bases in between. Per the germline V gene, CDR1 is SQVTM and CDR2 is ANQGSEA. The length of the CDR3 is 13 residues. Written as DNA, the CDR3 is TGCAGCGCGGTCGGCAGGGAAGACTATGGCTACACCTTC. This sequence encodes CSAVGREDYGYTF.

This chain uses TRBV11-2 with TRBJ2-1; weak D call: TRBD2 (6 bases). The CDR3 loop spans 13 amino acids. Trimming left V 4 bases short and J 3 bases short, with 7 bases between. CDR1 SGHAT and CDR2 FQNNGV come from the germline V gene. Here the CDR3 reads CASSSGVYNEQFF. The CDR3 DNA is TGTGCCAGCAGCTCGGGAGTCTACAATGAGCAGTTCTTC.

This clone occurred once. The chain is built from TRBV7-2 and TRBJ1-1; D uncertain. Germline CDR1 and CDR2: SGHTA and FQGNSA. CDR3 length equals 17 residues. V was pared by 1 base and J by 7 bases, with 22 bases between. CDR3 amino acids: CASSLGLEPWRGLEAFF. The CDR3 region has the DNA TGTGCCAGCAGCTTAGGGCTGGAGCCTTGGCGAGGGCTTGAAGCTTTCTTT.

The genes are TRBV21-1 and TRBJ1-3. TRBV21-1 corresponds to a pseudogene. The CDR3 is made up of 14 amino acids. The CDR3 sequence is CASRAGGYGNTIYF. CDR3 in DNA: TGTGCCAGCAGAGCGGGGGGGTATGGAAACACCATATATTTT.

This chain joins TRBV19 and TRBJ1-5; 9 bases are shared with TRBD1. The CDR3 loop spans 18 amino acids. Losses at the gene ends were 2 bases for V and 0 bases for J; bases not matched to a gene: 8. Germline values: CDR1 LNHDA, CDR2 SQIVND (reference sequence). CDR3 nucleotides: TGTGCCAGTAGTATAAAGGGACAGGGCTTGTATAGCAATCAGCCCCAGCATTTT. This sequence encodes CASSIKGQGLYSNQPQHF.

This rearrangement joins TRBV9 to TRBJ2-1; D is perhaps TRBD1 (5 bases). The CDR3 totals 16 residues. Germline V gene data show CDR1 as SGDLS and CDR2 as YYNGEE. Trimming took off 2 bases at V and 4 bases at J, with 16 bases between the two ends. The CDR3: CASSVDTSRRYNEQFF. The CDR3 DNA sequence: TGTGCCAGCAGCGTGGACACCTCCCGGCGGTACAATGAGCAGTTCTTC.

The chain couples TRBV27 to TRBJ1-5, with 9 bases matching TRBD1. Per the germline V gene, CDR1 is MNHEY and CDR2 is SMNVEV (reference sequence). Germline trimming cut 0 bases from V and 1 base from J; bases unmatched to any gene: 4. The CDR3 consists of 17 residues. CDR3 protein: CASSLSRDRASNQPQHF. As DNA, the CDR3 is TGTGCCAGCAGTTTATCGAGGGACAGGGCGAGCAATCAGCCCCAGCATTTT.

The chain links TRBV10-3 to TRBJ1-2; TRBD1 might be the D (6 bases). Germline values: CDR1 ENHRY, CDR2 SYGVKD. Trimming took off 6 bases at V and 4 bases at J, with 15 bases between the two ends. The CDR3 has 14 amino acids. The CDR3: CAISLGQTIYGYTF. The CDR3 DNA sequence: TGTGCCATCAGCTTAGGACAGACGATCTATGGCTACACCTTC.

In DNA form, the CDR3 reads TGTGCCAGCAGTGGGGGACAGACCAGCTCCTACGAGCAGTACTTC. Its protein is CASSGGQTSSYEQYF. The chain has TRBV9 and TRBJ2-7; 7 bases fit TRBD1. CDR1 is SGDLS, CDR2 YYNGEE, per germline. J lost 0 bases, V lost 5 bases, and 8 bases had no gene match. The CDR3 is 15 amino acids.

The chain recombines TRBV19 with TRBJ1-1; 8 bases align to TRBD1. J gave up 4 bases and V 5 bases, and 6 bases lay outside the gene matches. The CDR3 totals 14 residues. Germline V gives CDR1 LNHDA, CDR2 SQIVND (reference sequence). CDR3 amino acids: CASSFGQGGTEAFF. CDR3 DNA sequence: TGTGCCAGTAGTTTCGGACAGGGTGGCACTGAAGCTTTCTTT. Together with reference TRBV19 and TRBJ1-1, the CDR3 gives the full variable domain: DGGITQSPKYLFRKEGQNVTLSCEQNLNHDAMYWYRQDPGQGLRLIYYSQIVNDFQKGDIAEGYSVSREKKESFPLTVTSAQKNPTAFYLCASSFGQGGTEAFFGQGTRLTVV.

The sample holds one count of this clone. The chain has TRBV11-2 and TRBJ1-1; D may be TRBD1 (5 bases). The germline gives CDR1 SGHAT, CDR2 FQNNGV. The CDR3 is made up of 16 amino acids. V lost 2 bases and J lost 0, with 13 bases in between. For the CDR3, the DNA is TGTGCCAGCAGCTTAAGCAGGGTCTTGCTGAACACTGAAGCTTTCTTT. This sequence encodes CASSLSRVLLNTEAFF.

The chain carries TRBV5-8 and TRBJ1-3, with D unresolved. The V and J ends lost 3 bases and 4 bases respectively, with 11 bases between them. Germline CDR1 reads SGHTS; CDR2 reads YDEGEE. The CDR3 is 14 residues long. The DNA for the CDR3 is TGTGCCAGCAGCTCTCGGATAGCGGGAAACACCATATATTTT. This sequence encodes CASSSRIAGNTIYF.

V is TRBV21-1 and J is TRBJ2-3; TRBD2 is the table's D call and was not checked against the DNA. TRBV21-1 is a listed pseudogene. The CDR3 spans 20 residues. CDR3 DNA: TGTGCCAGCAGCAAAGTAGGGATAGAATTAGCGGGAGGACCCACAGATACGCAGTATTTT. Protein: CASSKVGIELAGGPTDTQYF.

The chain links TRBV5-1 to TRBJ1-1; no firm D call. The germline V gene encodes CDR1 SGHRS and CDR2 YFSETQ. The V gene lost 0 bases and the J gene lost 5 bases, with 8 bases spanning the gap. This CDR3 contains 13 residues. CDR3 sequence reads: CASSLGGSTEAFF. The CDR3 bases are TGCGCCAGCAGCTTGGGAGGGAGTACTGAAGCTTTCTTT.

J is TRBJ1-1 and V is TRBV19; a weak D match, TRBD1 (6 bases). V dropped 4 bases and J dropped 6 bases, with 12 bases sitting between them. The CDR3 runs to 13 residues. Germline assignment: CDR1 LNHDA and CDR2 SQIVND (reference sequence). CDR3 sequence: CASSTYREAEAFF. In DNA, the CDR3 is TGTGCCAGTAGTACTTACAGGGAAGCTGAAGCTTTCTTT.

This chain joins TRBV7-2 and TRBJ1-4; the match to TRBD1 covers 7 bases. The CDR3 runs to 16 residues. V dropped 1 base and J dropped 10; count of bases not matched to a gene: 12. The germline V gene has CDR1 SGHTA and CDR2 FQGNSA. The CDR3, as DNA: TGTGCCAGCAGCTTAGAGGGGGCAGGGTCGGTAGGAAAACTGTTTTTT. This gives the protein CASSLEGAGSVGKLFF. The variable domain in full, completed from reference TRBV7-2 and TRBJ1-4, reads GAGVSQSPSNKVTEKGKDVELRCDPISGHTALYWYRQSLGQGLEFLIYFQGNSAPDKSGLPSDRFSAERTGGSVSTLTIQRTQQEDSAVYLCASSLEGAGSVGKLFFGSGTQLSVL.

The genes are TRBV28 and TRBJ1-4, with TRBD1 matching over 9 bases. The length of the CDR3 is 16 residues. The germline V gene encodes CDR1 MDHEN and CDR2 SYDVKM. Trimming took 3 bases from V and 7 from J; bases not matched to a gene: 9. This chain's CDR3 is CASSFIWGQGFEKLFF. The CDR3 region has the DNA TGTGCCAGCAGTTTTATTTGGGGACAGGGTTTTGAAAAACTGTTTTTT.

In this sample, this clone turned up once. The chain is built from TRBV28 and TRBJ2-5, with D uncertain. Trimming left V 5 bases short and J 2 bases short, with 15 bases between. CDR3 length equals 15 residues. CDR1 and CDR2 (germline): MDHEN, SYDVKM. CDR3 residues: CASSPRSERQETQYF. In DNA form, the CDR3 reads TGTGCCAGCAGTCCCCGAAGTGAGCGACAAGAGACCCAGTACTTC.

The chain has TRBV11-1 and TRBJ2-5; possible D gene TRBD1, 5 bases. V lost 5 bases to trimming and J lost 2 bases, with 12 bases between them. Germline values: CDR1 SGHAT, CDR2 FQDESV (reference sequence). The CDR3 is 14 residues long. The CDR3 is CASSPRQRQETQYF. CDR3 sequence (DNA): TGTGCCAGCAGCCCGCGACAGAGACAAGAGACCCAGTACTTC.

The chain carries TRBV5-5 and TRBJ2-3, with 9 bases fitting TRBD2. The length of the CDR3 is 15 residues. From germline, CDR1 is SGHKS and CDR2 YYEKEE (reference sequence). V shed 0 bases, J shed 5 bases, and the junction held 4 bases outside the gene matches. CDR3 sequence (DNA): TGTGCCAGCAGCTTGGATGGTAGCGGGAGAGATACGCAGTATTTT. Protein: CASSLDGSGRDTQYF.

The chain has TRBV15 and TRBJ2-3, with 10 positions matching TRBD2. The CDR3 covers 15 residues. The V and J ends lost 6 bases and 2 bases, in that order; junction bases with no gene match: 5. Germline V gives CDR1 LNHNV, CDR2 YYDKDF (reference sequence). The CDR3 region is CATRTAGGFTDTQYF. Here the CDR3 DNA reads TGTGCCACCAGGACAGCGGGAGGGTTCACAGATACGCAGTATTTT.